A selection of T cell receptor beta chains follows, all from one sample in a study of T cell repertoires in cytomegalovirus infection. These receptors' targets are unknown. TCRdb re-derived calls from the reads in MiXCR, one entry per CDR3 protein. Found here are around 900,000 distinct CDR3 sequences, around 29% of them singletons; the top ten hold over 12%. This material consisted of cultured CD8+ T cells from PBMCs, taken from culture after CMV antigen stimulation. The source of these receptors is a human donor in good health (CMV status not recorded). Some clones in this sample may be carry-over from other donors' samples. Both conserved end residues are part of each CDR3. A D gene is named only where the DNA matches it firmly. Not all rows give a size; the values are once, few, many and, for expanded clones, a class.

CDR3	DNA	size	V	D	J
CATGGRGNSNYGYTF	TGTGCCACCGGGGGCAGGGGGAACTCTAACTATGGCTACACCTTC	few	TRBV7-9	TRBD1	TRBJ1-2
CASSVVPNDEQFF	TGTGCCAGCAGCGTAGTCCCAAACGATGAGCAGTTCTTC	.	TRBV9	.	TRBJ2-1
CASSLATGSGNTIYF	TGTGCCAGCAGTTTAGCGACAGGCTCTGGAAACACCATATATTTT	few	TRBV27	.	TRBJ1-3
CASSSVLADTQYF	TGTGCCAGCAGTAGCGTGCTAGCCGATACGCAGTATTTT	many	TRBV12-3/TRBV12-4	.	TRBJ2-3
CASSQDPGGSTDTQYF	TGCGCCAGCAGCCAAGATCCAGGGGGAAGCACAGATACGCAGTATTTT	few	TRBV4-1	TRBD1	TRBJ2-3
CASNTLDSGANVLTF	TGTGCCAGCAACACGCTGGACTCTGGGGCCAACGTCCTGACTTTC	few	TRBV12-3/TRBV12-4	.	TRBJ2-6
CASSFQGFGGNQPQHF	TGTGCCAGCAGTTTCCAGGGGTTCGGCGGCAATCAGCCCCAGCATTTT	few	TRBV27	.	TRBJ1-5
CSGCVVVTGGGRLGRTDTQYF	TGCAGCGGTTGCGTAGTGGTTACCGGGGGGGGACGTTTGGGGCGCACAGATACGCAGTATTTT	.	TRBV29-1	TRBD2	TRBJ2-3
CASSLESGLRGYTF	TGTGCCAGCAGCTTAGAGTCGGGGTTGAGGGGCTACACCTTC	medium-sized	TRBV7-2	.	TRBJ1-2
CASSHPGQPVSEQYF	TGTGCCAGCAGTCACCCCGGACAGCCGGTAAGCGAGCAGTACTTC	.	TRBV4-2	.	TRBJ2-7
CASSIVDRDSLYRSYNSPLHF	TGTGCCAGTAGTATAGTCGACCGGGACAGCCTCTACCGTAGTTATAATTCACCCCTCCACTTT	.	TRBV19	TRBD1	TRBJ1-6
CASSYSRVTEAFF	TGTGCCAGCAGTTACTCAAGGGTCACTGAAGCTTTCTTT	many	TRBV6-5	.	TRBJ1-1
CASSLKDYQHEQFF	TGTGCCAGCAGCTTAAAGGACTACCAGCATGAGCAGTTCTTC	.	TRBV7-9	.	TRBJ2-1
CASSELAGQYLNYGYTF	TGTGCCAGCAGTGAATTGGCGGGACAGTACTTAAACTATGGCTACACCTTC	few	TRBV6-1	TRBD1	TRBJ1-2
CAISENDRAGTGELFF	TGTGCCATCAGTGAGAACGACAGGGCTGGGACCGGGGAGCTGTTTTTT	once	TRBV10-3	TRBD1	TRBJ2-2
CSVEEFGGGGETQYF	TGCAGCGTTGAAGAATTCGGTGGGGGAGGGGAGACCCAGTACTTC	.	TRBV29-1	TRBD2	TRBJ2-5
CASSQMGQGDIQYF	TGTGCCAGCAGTCAGATGGGACAAGGAGACATTCAGTACTTC	.	TRBV7-3	.	TRBJ2-4
CASSSTGDSYNSPLHF	TGTGCCAGCAGCTCGACAGGTGACTCCTATAATTCACCCCTCCACTTT	.	TRBV7-9	.	TRBJ1-6
CASLREKEPNYGYTF	TGTGCTAGTCTCCGGGAGAAGGAGCCTAACTATGGCTACACCTTC	few	TRBV7-7	.	TRBJ1-2
CASSDQTGGEETQYF	TGTGCCAGCAGCGACCAGACAGGGGGAGAAGAGACCCAGTACTTC	few	TRBV27	TRBD1	TRBJ2-5
CASSQSFGTYYGYTF	TGCGCCAGCAGCCAATCTTTCGGGACTTACTATGGCTACACCTTC	many	TRBV4-1	.	TRBJ1-2
CASQGSGTDTQYF	TGTGCCAGTCAGGGTTCCGGCACAGATACGCAGTATTTT	many	TRBV7-6	.	TRBJ2-3
CASSWAGNEQFF	TGTGCCAGCAGTTGGGCGGGCAATGAGCAGTTCTTC	few	TRBV28	.	TRBJ2-1
CASSYPGGLGAFF	TGTGCCAGCAGTTACCCGGGAGGGCTCGGAGCTTTCTTT	.	TRBV6-2/TRBV6-3	.	TRBJ1-1
CASRIEEGGTFF	TGTGCCAGCAGGATCGAGGAGGGGGGTACGTTCTTC	.	TRBV12-3/TRBV12-4	.	TRBJ2-1
CATSDNTSPYNEQFF	TGTGCCACCAGTGATAACACTAGCCCGTACAATGAGCAGTTCTTC	.	TRBV24-1	.	TRBJ2-1
CASSYWLAGNQETQYF	TGTGCCAGCAGTTACTGGCTAGCGGGGAACCAAGAGACCCAGTACTTC	.	TRBV6-2/TRBV6-3	TRBD2	TRBJ2-5
CASSMGRDRGLGQPQHF	TGTGCCAGTAGTATGGGAAGGGACAGGGGATTGGGTCAGCCCCAGCATTTT	few	TRBV19	TRBD1	TRBJ1-5
CAIGVRGNEQFF	TGTGCCATCGGGGTAAGGGGCAATGAGCAGTTCTTC	.	TRBV10-3	.	TRBJ2-1
CASSSYPNGQAKPYEQYF	TGTGCCAGCAGTTCTTACCCTAACGGACAGGCGAAACCCTACGAGCAGTACTTC	.	TRBV27	TRBD1	TRBJ2-7
CASSERTAGTRETQYF	TGTGCCAGCAGCGAGCGGACGGCGGGGACGAGAGAGACCCAGTACTTC	.	TRBV5-4	.	TRBJ2-5
CASSYPQTDGNEKLFF	TGTGCCAGCAGTTACCCACAAACAGATGGGAATGAAAAACTGTTTTTT	.	TRBV6-6	.	TRBJ1-4
CASSQDRGLTDTQYF	TGCGCCAGCAGCCAAGATAGGGGTTTAACAGATACGCAGTATTTT	few	TRBV4-1	.	TRBJ2-3
CASSPRDPGSLIGRIYTEAFF	TGTGCCAGCAGCCCACGAGACCCGGGTTCACTAATAGGACGAATCTACACTGAAGCTTTCTTT	few	TRBV7-8	.	TRBJ1-1
CASSWAAVGETQYF	TGTGCCAGCAGTTGGGCTGCGGTGGGAGAGACCCAGTACTTC	many	TRBV6-6	.	TRBJ2-5
CASSLARGF	TGTGCCAGCAGCTTAGCGAGGGGATTC	.	TRBV7-6	.	TRBJ2-4
CASSPVQVSYNSPLHF	TGTGCCAGCAGCCCCGTCCAGGTTTCCTATAATTCACCCCTCCACTTT	.	TRBV11-2	.	TRBJ1-6